The 8 T cell receptor beta chains presented below share a single source sample, sequenced in a study of shared clonotypes between healthy human individuals. It was CD45RO-negative cells, positively selected for CCR7, that made up naive CD8 cells, with terminally differentiated effector memory CD45RA+ cells excluded. Generated by immunoSEQ multiplex PCR, the TCRdb table keeps only in-frame clones and is missing some. The top ten hold 1.5% to 2% of the sample, which has about 2,200,000 clones, approximately 94% seen once. What was sequenced was naive CD8+ T cells from PBMCs. Receptor source: a man younger than 30 in good health. Some clones in this sample may be carry-over from other donors' samples.

This chain connects TRBV21-1 to TRBJ2-5; the table's TRBD1 call for D was not verified on the DNA. TRBV21-1 is reported as a pseudogene. The CDR3 extends over 14 amino acids. CDR3 coding DNA: TGTGCCAGCAGCAAAGCGGGCAGACAAGAGACCCAGTACTTC. Residues: CASSKAGRQETQYF.

The CDR3 nucleotides are TGTGCCAGCAGCTCGCCCGGACAAACCTCTGGAAACACCATATATTTT. It codes for CASSSPGQTSGNTIYF. The rearrangement uses TRBV7-2 and TRBJ1-3; a possible D gene is TRBD1 (5 bases). Germline V gene sequence: CDR1 SGHTA, CDR2 FQGNSA. The CDR3 consists of 16 residues. Trimming took 4 bases from V and 0 from J, leaving 13 bases between them.

V is TRBV4-1 and J is TRBJ2-1; D might be TRBD2 (5 bases). V dropped 4 bases and J dropped 8 bases, with 12 bases sitting between them. The CDR3 runs 13 residues. Per the germline V gene, CDR1 is MGHRA and CDR2 is YSYEKL. The CDR3 nucleotides are TGCGCCAGCAGCCCCCCTCGGGGTGATGAGCAGTTCTTC. This translates into CASSPPRGDEQFF.

V and J are TRBV6-1 and TRBJ1-1, with unresolved D. The V end lost 1 base, the J end lost 5 bases, and 14 bases lay between the germline ends. CDR1 and CDR2 from the germline V gene are MNHNS and SASEGT. This CDR3 has 15 residues. The CDR3 DNA reads as TGTGCCAGCAGTGAAGGTTTTTGGTCCGAGACTGAAGCTTTCTTT. Encoded protein: CASSEGFWSETEAFF.

The J gene is TRBJ2-7, the V gene TRBV6-1, with TRBD2 identical over 11 bases. The CDR3 is made up of 16 amino acids. Germline-derived CDR1 and CDR2 are MNHNS and SASEGT. V lost 4 bases to trimming and J lost 2 bases; unmatched junction nucleotides: 7. CDR3 loop: CASSAILAGVPYEQYF. The CDR3 coding sequence is TGTGCCAGCAGTGCGATACTAGCGGGAGTACCCTACGAGCAGTACTTC.

V and J are TRBV27 and TRBJ2-1; 7 bases are shared with TRBD2. Germline V gives CDR1 MNHEY, CDR2 SMNVEV (reference sequence). J was trimmed by 5 bases and V by 4 bases; bases with no gene match: 11. CDR3 length equals 16 residues. CDR3 residues: CASSSLLASNDNEQFF. The CDR3 DNA is TGTGCCAGCAGTTCGCTACTAGCGTCGAACGACAATGAGCAGTTCTTC.

Comment on this clone: The identical CDR3 is also encoded by other nucleotide sequences in the sample. The chain has TRBV9 and TRBJ2-7, with unresolved D. The CDR3 length is 14 residues. Per the germline V gene, CDR1 is SGDLS and CDR2 is YYNGEE. V lost 0 bases and J 1 base, leaving 8 bases between the germline ends. CDR3 coding DNA: TGTGCCAGCAGCGTAGGGTCCGGGTCCTACGAGCAGTACTTC. This encodes CASSVGSGSYEQYF.

This clone was detected only once. The rearrangement links TRBV12-5 to TRBJ2-1; 7 bases map to TRBD2. Losses at the gene ends were 6 bases for V and 8 bases for J; bases not matched to a gene: 16. Germline CDR1 is LGHNT and CDR2 is FRNRAP. The CDR3 has 16 amino acids. CDR3 amino acids: CASGPSEGGPFDEQFF. The CDR3 coding sequence is TGTGCTAGTGGCCCATCGGAGGGAGGGCCTTTTGATGAGCAGTTCTTC.